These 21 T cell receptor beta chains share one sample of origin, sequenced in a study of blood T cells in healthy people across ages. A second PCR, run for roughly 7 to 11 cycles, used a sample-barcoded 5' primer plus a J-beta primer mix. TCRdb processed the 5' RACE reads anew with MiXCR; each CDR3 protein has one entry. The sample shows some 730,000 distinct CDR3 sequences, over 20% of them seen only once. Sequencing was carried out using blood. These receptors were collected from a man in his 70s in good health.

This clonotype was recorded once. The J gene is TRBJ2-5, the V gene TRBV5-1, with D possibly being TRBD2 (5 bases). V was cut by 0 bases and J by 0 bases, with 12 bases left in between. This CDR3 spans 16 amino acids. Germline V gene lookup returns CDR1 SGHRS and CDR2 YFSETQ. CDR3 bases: TGCGCCAGCAGCTTGGGTGGAGCGGTGTACCAAGAGACCCAGTACTTC. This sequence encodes CASSLGGAVYQETQYF. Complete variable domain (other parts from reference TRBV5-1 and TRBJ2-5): KAGVTQTPRYLIKTRGQQVTLSCSPISGHRSVSWYQQTPGQGLQFLFEYFSETQRNKGNFPGRFSGRQFSNSRSEMNVSTLELGDSALYLCASSLGGAVYQETQYFGPGTRLLVL.

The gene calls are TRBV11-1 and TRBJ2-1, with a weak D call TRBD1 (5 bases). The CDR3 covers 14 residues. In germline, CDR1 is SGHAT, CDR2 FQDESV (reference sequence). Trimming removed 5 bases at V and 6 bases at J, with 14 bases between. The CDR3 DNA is TGTGCCAGCAGCACCCAAGACAGTACCAATGAGCAGTTCTTC. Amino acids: CASSTQDSTNEQFF. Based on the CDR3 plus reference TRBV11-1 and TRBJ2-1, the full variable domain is EAEVAQSPRYKITEKSQAVAFWCDPISGHATLYWYRQILGQGPELLVQFQDESVVDDSQLPKDRFSAERLKGVDSTLKIQPAELGDSAMYLCASSTQDSTNEQFFGPGTRLTVL.

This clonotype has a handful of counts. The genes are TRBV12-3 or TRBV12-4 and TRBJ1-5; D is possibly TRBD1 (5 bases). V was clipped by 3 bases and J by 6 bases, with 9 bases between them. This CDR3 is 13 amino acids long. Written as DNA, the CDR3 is TGTGCCAGCAGTTTGGGGGGGAGTCAGCCCCAGCATTTT. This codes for CASSLGGSQPQHF.

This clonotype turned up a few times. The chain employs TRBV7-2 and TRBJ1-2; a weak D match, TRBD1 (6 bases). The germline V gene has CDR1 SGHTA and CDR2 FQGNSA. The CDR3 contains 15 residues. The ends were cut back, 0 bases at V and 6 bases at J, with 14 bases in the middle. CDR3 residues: CASSLALDSWDGYTF. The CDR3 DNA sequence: TGTGCCAGCAGCTTAGCGCTGGACAGTTGGGATGGCTACACCTTC.

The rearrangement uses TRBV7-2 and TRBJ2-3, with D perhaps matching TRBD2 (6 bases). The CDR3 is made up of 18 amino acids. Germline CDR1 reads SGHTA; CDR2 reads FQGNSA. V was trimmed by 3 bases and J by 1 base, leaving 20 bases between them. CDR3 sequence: CASSFSGLKFAGTDTQYF. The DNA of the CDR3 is TGTGCCAGCAGCTTCAGCGGGCTCAAATTCGCTGGCACAGATACGCAGTATTTT.

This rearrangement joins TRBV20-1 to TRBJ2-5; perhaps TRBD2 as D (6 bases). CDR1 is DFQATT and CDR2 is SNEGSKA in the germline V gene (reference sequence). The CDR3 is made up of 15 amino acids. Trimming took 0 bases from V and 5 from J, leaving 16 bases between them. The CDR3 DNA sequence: TGCAGTGCTAGAGATCCCCGGGGGTCGGGGGAGACCCAGTACTTC. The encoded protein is CSARDPRGSGETQYF.

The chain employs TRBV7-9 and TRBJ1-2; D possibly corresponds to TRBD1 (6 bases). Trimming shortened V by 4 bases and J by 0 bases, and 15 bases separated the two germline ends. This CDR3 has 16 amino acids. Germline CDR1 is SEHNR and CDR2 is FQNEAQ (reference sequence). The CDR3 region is CASSSSNRGPNYGYTF. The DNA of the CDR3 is TGTGCCAGCAGCTCCTCTAATCGGGGGCCTAACTATGGCTACACCTTC.

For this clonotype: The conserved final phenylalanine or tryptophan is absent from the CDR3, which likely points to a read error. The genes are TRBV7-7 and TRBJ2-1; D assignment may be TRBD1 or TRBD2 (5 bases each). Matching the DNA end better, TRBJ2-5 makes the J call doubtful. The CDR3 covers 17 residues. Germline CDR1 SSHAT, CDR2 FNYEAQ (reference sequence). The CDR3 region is CASSLSRQTGTGETQYL. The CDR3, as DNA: TGTGCCAGCAGCTTAAGCCGGCAGACCGGGACCGGAGAGACCCAGTACCTC.

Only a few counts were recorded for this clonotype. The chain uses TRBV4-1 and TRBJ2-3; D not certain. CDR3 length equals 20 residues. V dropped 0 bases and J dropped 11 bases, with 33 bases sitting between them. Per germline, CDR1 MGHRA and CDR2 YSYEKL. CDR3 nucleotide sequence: TGCGCCAGCAGCCAAGATTTCGATCCTTTAGCAATTCTGTCACAGATAGTGCAGTATTTT. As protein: CASSQDFDPLAILSQIVQYF.

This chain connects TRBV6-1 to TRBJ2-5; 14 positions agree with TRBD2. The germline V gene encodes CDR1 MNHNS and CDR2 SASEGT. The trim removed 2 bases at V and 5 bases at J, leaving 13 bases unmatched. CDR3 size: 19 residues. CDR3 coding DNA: TGTGCCAGCAGTGAAACCTTCAAGACTAGCGGGGGGGCCAGGGAGACCCAGTACTTC. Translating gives CASSETFKTSGGARETQYF.

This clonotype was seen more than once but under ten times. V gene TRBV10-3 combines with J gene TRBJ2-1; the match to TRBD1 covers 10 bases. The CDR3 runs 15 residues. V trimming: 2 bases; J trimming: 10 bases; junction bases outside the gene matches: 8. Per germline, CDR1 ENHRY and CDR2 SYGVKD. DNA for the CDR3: TGTGCCATCAGTGAGACTTCACCGGGACAGGGGGAGCAGTTCTTC. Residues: CAISETSPGQGEQFF.

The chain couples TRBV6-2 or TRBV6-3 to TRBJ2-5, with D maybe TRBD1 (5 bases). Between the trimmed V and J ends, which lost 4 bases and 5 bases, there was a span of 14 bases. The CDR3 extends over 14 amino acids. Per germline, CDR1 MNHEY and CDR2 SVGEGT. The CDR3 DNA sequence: TGTGCCAGCAGTTCCACCCAGGGTTACGAGACCCAGTACTTC. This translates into CASSSTQGYETQYF.

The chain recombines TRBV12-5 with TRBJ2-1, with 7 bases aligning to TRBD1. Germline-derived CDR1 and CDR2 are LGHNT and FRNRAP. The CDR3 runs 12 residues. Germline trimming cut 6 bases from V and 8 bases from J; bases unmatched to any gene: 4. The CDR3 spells CASGQTGDEQFF. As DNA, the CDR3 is TGTGCTAGTGGCCAAACAGGGGATGAGCAGTTCTTC.

CDR3: CASSFGTRETQYF. In nucleotides, the CDR3 is TGTGCCAGCAGCTTCGGGACTAGAGAGACCCAGTACTTC. This chain connects TRBV7-2 to TRBJ2-5; the match to TRBD2 covers 8 bases. The CDR3 has 13 residues. The germline V gene encodes CDR1 SGHTA and CDR2 FQGNSA. V lost 3 bases to trimming and J lost 4 bases; unmatched junction nucleotides: 1. The full variable domain, in which reference TRBV7-2 and TRBJ2-5 provide the parts outside the CDR3, is GAGVSQSPSNKVTEKGKDVELRCDPISGHTALYWYRQSLGQGLEFLIYFQGNSAPDKSGLPSDRFSAERTGGSVSTLTIQRTQQEDSAVYLCASSFGTRETQYFGPGTRLLVL.

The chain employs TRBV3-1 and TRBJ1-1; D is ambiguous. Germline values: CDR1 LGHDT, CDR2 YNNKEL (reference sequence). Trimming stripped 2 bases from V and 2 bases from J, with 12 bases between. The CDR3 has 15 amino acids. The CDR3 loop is CASSQWGGRNTEAFF. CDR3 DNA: TGTGCCAGCAGCCAATGGGGAGGACGAAACACTGAAGCTTTCTTT.

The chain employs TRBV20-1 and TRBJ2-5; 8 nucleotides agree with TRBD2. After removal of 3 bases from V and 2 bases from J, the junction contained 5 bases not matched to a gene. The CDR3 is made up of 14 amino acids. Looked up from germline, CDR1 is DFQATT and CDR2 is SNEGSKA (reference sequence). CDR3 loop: CSASVAGFQETQYF. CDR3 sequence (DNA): TGCAGTGCTAGTGTAGCGGGATTTCAAGAGACCCAGTACTTC.

The CDR3 DNA reads TGTGCCAGCAGAACAGGGACAGACAATGAGCAGTTCTTC. Residues: CASRTGTDNEQFF. J is TRBJ2-1 and V is TRBV7-8; 7 positions match TRBD1. This CDR3 has 13 amino acids. V was clipped by 6 bases and J by 5 bases; unmatched bases: 4. Germline CDR1 reads SGHVS; CDR2 reads FQNEAQ.

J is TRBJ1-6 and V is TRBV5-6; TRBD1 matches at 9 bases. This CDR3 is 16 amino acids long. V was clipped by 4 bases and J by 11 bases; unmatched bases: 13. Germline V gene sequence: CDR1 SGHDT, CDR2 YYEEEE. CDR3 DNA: TGTGCCAGCAGCCTGGGGACAGGGCTGATTGGGGCACCCCTCCACTTT. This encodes CASSLGTGLIGAPLHF.

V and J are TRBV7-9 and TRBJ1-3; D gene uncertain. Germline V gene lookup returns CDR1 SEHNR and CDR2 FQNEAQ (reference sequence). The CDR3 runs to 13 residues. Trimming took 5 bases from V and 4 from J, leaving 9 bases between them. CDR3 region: CASSETEGNTIYF. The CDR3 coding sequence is TGTGCCAGCAGCGAGACCGAGGGAAACACCATATATTTT. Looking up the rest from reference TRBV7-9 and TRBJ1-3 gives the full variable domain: DTGVSQNPRHKITKRGQNVTFRCDPISEHNRLYWYRQTLGQGPEFLTYFQNEAQLEKSRLLSDRFSAERPKGSFSTLEIQRTEQGDSAMYLCASSETEGNTIYFGEGSWLTVV.

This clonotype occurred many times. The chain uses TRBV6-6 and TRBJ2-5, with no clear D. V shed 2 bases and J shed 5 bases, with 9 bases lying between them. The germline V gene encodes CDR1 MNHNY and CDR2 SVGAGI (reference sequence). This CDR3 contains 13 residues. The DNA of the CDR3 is TGTGCCAGCAGTTACGGGCAGTGGGAGACCCAGTACTTC. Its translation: CASSYGQWETQYF.

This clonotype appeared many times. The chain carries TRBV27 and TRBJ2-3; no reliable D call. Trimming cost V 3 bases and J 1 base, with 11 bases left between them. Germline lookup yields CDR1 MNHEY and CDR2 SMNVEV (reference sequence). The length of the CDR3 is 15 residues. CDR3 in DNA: TGTGCCAGCAGTTTCGGCTGGAGAGGCACAGATACGCAGTATTTT. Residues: CASSFGWRGTDTQYF.